A selection of T cell receptor beta chains follows, all from one sample in a study of blood T cell repertoires in COVID-19. This table comes from immunoSEQ multiplex PCR, and its TCRdb copy is limited to in-frame clones, with some not included. The sample lists 55,000 to 75,000 clones; about 80% were seen once. The sequencing input was peripheral blood. The source is a man aged 55 to 70 with acute or convalescent COVID-19. Both conserved end residues are part of each CDR3. A D gene is named only where the DNA matches it firmly. Only some rows state a clone size, as once, few, many or a class for expanded clones.

V	D	size	length	J	CDR3	DNA
TRBV5-4	NA	once	12	TRBJ1-2	CASTSFNYGYTF	TGTGCCAGCACTTCTTTTAACTATGGCTACACCTTC
TRBV9	TRBD1	few	15	TRBJ1-2	CASSVAGTGEYGYTF	TGTGCCAGCAGCGTAGCCGGGACAGGGGAGTATGGCTACACCTTC
TRBV6-1	TRBD2	NA	18	TRBJ2-1	CASSEGVPGLAGYNEQFF	TGTGCCAGCAGTGAAGGGGTACCGGGACTAGCGGGGTACAATGAGCAGTTCTTC
TRBV18	NA	NA	13	TRBJ1-1	CASSPRGGTEAFF	TGTGCCAGCTCGCCCAGGGGCGGCACTGAAGCTTTCTTT
TRBV28	TRBD1	NA	18	TRBJ1-4	CASSLTFVQGDFREKLFF	TGTGCCAGCAGTTTAACCTTCGTACAGGGGGATTTTCGTGAAAAACTGTTTTTT
TRBV9	TRBD1	NA	15	TRBJ1-6	CASNLQGAENSPLHF	TGTGCCAGCAACCTACAGGGGGCGGAGAATTCACCCCTCCACTTT
TRBV6-6	TRBD2	NA	12	TRBJ2-3	CATLGGADTQYF	TGTGCCACCCTCGGGGGGGCAGATACGCAGTATTTT
TRBV4-1	TRBD2	NA	16	TRBJ2-3	CASSQGGAGGKDTQYF	TGCGCCAGCAGCCAAGGAGGGGCGGGGGGAAAGGATACGCAGTATTTT
TRBV5-8	NA	NA	15	TRBJ2-2	CASSLPSLGAGELFF	TGTGCCAGCAGCCTACCATCTCTCGGGGCCGGGGAGCTGTTTTTT
TRBV28	NA	NA	16	TRBJ2-7	CASSPVPLQGSYEQYF	TGTGCCAGCAGTCCCGTCCCATTACAGGGATCCTACGAGCAGTACTTC
TRBV29-1	NA	NA	12	TRBJ2-7	CSVEDSSYEQYF	TGCAGCGTTGAAGACAGCTCCTACGAGCAGTACTTC
TRBV27	TRBD1	NA	16	TRBJ2-1	CASSGRDRGSYNEQFF	TGTGCCAGCAGTGGGCGTGACAGGGGCTCCTACAATGAGCAGTTCTTC
TRBV4-2	TRBD1	NA	16	TRBJ1-4	CASSQVGQGRREKLFF	TGTGCCAGCAGCCAAGTCGGACAGGGCCGGCGGGAAAAACTGTTTTTT
TRBV5-1	NA	few	14	TRBJ2-3	CASSLASPRDTQYF	TGCGCCAGCAGCTTGGCTAGTCCGAGGGATACGCAGTATTTT
TRBV7-9	NA	NA	14	TRBJ2-7	CASSPRDILYEQYF	TGTGCCAGCAGCCCCCGGGACATACTCTACGAGCAGTACTTC
TRBV2	TRBD1	NA	14	TRBJ2-1	CASMRQGNVGERFF	TGTGCCAGCATGAGACAGGGGAATGTAGGCGAGCGGTTCTTC
TRBV7-2	TRBD2	NA	15	TRBJ2-1	CASSRPGLAGDEQFF	TGTGCCAGCAGCCGCCCGGGACTAGCGGGGGATGAGCAGTTCTTC
TRBV7-3	TRBD1	once	13	TRBJ1-1	CASSPTGQGEAFF	TGTGCCAGCAGCCCAACGGGACAGGGGGAAGCTTTCTTT
TRBV4-2	TRBD1	NA	15	TRBJ1-4	CASSQTGTVNEKLFF	TGTGCCAGCAGCCAGACCGGGACAGTTAATGAAAAACTGTTTTTT
TRBV6-6	TRBD2	once	15	TRBJ2-7	CASKITSGASYEQYF	TGTGCCAGCAAAATAACTAGCGGAGCTTCCTACGAGCAGTACTTC
TRBV28	NA	NA	15	TRBJ1-5	CASRGQRGAIQPQHF	TGTGCCAGCAGGGGTCAGCGGGGCGCAATCCAGCCCCAGCATTTT
TRBV11-2	NA	once	17	TRBJ2-7	CASSLDFSSFGSYEQYF	TGTGCCAGCAGCTTAGACTTCTCTAGCTTCGGCTCCTACGAGCAGTACTTC
TRBV23-1	TRBD1	once	16	TRBJ1-2	CASSHPAGGQGDGYTF	TGCGCCAGCAGTCACCCGGCGGGGGGACAGGGTGACGGCTACACCTTC
TRBV12-3/TRBV12-4	NA	NA	13	TRBJ2-1	CASSTDGVSEQFF	TGTGCCAGCAGTACGGACGGGGTGAGTGAGCAGTTCTTC
TRBV29-1	TRBD1	NA	15	TRBJ1-2	CSVESRQGARDGYTF	TGCAGCGTTGAATCGAGACAGGGGGCACGCGATGGCTACACCTTC
TRBV18	NA	once	17	TRBJ2-5	CASSPFSLRGAEETQYF	TGTGCCAGCTCACCATTTTCTCTCCGGGGGGCGGAAGAGACCCAGTACTTC
TRBV14	NA	NA	16	TRBJ2-3	CASSLLLASPTDTQYF	TGTGCCAGCAGCCTACTACTAGCTTCCCCCACAGATACGCAGTATTTT
TRBV9	NA	NA	15	TRBJ2-7	CASSVEGGMVSEQYF	TGTGCCAGCAGCGTAGAAGGGGGTATGGTCTCCGAGCAGTACTTC
TRBV7-8	TRBD2	NA	16	TRBJ2-5	CASSLEGGLAQETQYF	TGTGCCAGCAGCTTAGAGGGGGGACTAGCGCAAGAGACCCAGTACTTC
TRBV2	NA	NA	12	TRBJ2-5	CASSGQQETQYF	TGTGCCAGCAGTGGACAGCAAGAGACCCAGTACTTC
TRBV19	TRBD2	NA	17	TRBJ2-5	CASSLLSGSFREETQYF	TGTGCCAGTAGTCTCCTTAGCGGGAGCTTTCGGGAAGAGACCCAGTACTTC
TRBV4-1	TRBD1	NA	16	TRBJ2-7	CASSQRTGATSYEQYF	TGCGCCAGCAGCCAAAGAACAGGGGCCACCTCCTACGAGCAGTACTTC
TRBV13	TRBD2	once	16	TRBJ2-7	CASSFLSRGRVWEQYF	TGTGCCAGCAGCTTTCTTAGCCGGGGGAGGGTCTGGGAGCAGTACTTC
TRBV6-5	NA	NA	15	TRBJ1-1	CASSPQTAAAAEAFF	TGTGCCAGCAGTCCTCAGACAGCCGCGGCGGCTGAAGCTTTCTTT
TRBV12-3/TRBV12-4	TRBD1	NA	12	TRBJ1-2	CASSSGQGAYTF	TGTGCCAGCAGTTCAGGACAGGGTGCTTACACCTTC
TRBV5-8	TRBD1	NA	14	TRBJ1-6	CASSLGDRGPPLHF	TGTGCCAGCAGCTTAGGGGACAGGGGGCCCCCCCTCCACTTT
TRBV15	TRBD1	NA	15	TRBJ2-1	CATSRDGTGGFEQFF	TGTGCCACCAGCAGAGACGGGACAGGGGGCTTCGAGCAGTTCTTC
TRBV28	NA	NA	14	TRBJ2-7	CASGPGGTAYEQYF	TGTGCCAGCGGTCCGGGGGGGACAGCATACGAGCAGTACTTC
TRBV28	TRBD2	NA	16	TRBJ2-7	CASSPIAGAGSYEQYF	TGTGCCAGCAGTCCAATAGCGGGAGCAGGATCCTACGAGCAGTACTTC
TRBV14	TRBD1	NA	16	TRBJ2-5	CASSQRSGQAEGTQYF	TGTGCCAGCAGCCAGAGGTCTGGACAGGCCGAAGGGACCCAGTACTTC
TRBV19	TRBD2	NA	16	TRBJ2-5	CASSLAGGPFQETQYF	TGTGCCAGTAGTCTAGCGGGAGGTCCATTCCAAGAGACCCAGTACTTC
TRBV4-1	NA	NA	16	TRBJ2-3	CASSQRSGSYTDTQYF	TGCGCCAGCAGCCAGCGATCAGGGTCTTACACAGATACGCAGTATTTT
TRBV5-1	NA	once	13	TRBJ2-7	CASNLPGTPEQYF	TGCGCCAGCAATCTCCCGGGTACCCCCGAGCAGTACTTC
TRBV6-5	NA	NA	13	TRBJ2-4	CASSTPRQNIQYF	TGTGCCAGCTCGACTCCCCGACAAAACATTCAGTACTTC
TRBV5-1	TRBD2	NA	22	TRBJ2-1	CASSFQFGLAGKIGTTVNEQFF	TGCGCCAGCAGCTTTCAATTTGGACTAGCGGGTAAAATAGGAACGACGGTCAATGAGCAGTTCTTC
TRBV5-6	TRBD1	NA	14	TRBJ2-7	CASSSQTGVYEQYF	TGTGCCAGCAGCTCCCAGACAGGGGTCTACGAGCAGTACTTC
TRBV28	NA	NA	15	TRBJ2-2	CASSLPGTNTGELFF	TGTGCCAGCAGTTTACCAGGAACGAACACCGGGGAGCTGTTTTTT
TRBV9	TRBD1	few	15	TRBJ1-2	CASSVGTGGNYGYTF	TGTGCCAGCAGCGTGGGGACAGGGGGCAACTATGGCTACACCTTC
TRBV4-2	NA	once	14	TRBJ2-2	CASSQDRVGRELFF	TGTGCCAGCAGCCAAGACAGGGTGGGCAGGGAGCTGTTTTTT
TRBV19	NA	NA	16	TRBJ2-7	CASSIPSGGNAYEQYF	TGTGCCAGTAGTATCCCTTCGGGGGGCAACGCCTACGAGCAGTACTTC
TRBV15	NA	NA	16	TRBJ1-4	CATSRGTEGPAGKLFF	TGTGCCACCAGCAGAGGGACAGAGGGGCCGGCGGGAAAACTGTTTTTT
TRBV19	NA	few	14	TRBJ1-1	CASSIQGRNTEAFF	TGTGCCAGTAGTATACAGGGGCGGAACACTGAAGCTTTCTTT
TRBV15	NA	few	15	TRBJ2-1	CATSRERGTYNEQFF	TGTGCCACCAGCAGAGAGCGGGGTACCTACAATGAGCAGTTCTTC
TRBV4-1	NA	NA	15	TRBJ1-6	CASSKTGTGNSPLHF	TGCGCCAGCAGCAAAACAGGGACCGGGAATTCACCCCTCCACTTT
TRBV9	NA	NA	12	TRBJ2-5	CASSVKTLGGDF	TGTGCCAGCAGCGTCAAGACGCTAGGCGGTGACTTC
TRBV2	TRBD1	NA	14	TRBJ1-1	CASIRTGENTEAFF	TGTGCCAGCATTCGGACAGGGGAAAACACTGAAGCTTTCTTT
TRBV6-5	NA	NA	12	TRBJ2-1	CASSSLENEQFF	TGTGCCAGCAGCTCCCTGGAGAATGAGCAGTTCTTC
TRBV27	NA	NA	16	TRBJ1-2	CASSGGRMLPNYGYTF	TGTGCCAGCAGTGGAGGCCGTATGCTCCCTAACTATGGCTACACCTTC
TRBV4-1	TRBD2	once	18	TRBJ2-7	CASSQANLAGGNSYEQYF	TGCGCCAGCAGCCAAGCTAATCTAGCGGGAGGGAACTCCTACGAGCAGTACTTC